This T cell receptor beta chain was profiled in a study of post-analysis software for immune sequencing data. Study overall: Both relapsing-remitting and secondary progressive multiple sclerosis featured among the disease courses, as did progressive-relapsing multiple sclerosis.

As to this clonotype: What it binds is unknown. This may arise from a read error, as a much more abundant clone is one base away.

Study findings and constraints: Included in a set of several TRBV segments more frequent in patients than controls were TRBV5-6, TRBV5-1 and TRBV20-1. Batch-mates among the samples co-clustered strongly by F measure. When compared against controls, multiple sclerosis patients showed significantly lower normalized Chao1 diversity.

Germline lookup yields CDR1 DFQATT and CDR2 SNEGSKA (reference sequence). The CDR3 has 14 residues. The library was made from cDNA and included unique molecular identifiers. Each batch of about 1 to 11 million T cells produced roughly 0.5 million cDNA molecules. TCRdb re-called the PCR reads with MiXCR, one entry per CDR3 protein. The sample lists around 190,000 distinct CDR3 sequences, approximately 30% occurring once. The chain carries TRBV20-1 and TRBJ1-2; 10 bases are shared with TRBD1. Material for sequencing was blood. This TCR came from a girl between 2 and 17 years old with multiple sclerosis. The chain's CDR3 is CSARKAGTGDGHTF. In DNA, the CDR3 is TGCAGTGCAAGAAAAGCAGGGACAGGGGATGGCCACACCTTC.